This T cell receptor beta chain was identified during a study of glioma-infiltrating T cells after dendritic cell vaccination. Study-wide background: Autologous tumor lysate was loaded overnight onto monocyte-derived dendritic cells grown approximately 7 days with IL-4 and GM-CSF. Dendritic cell vaccine was injected intradermally three times, biweekly.

The immunoSEQ assay amplified TCRB CDR3 from up to roughly 2 ug DNA. This table comes from immunoSEQ multiplex PCR, and its TCRdb copy is limited to in-frame clones, with some not included. The sample yields 90,000 or so clones, roughly four fifths seen once. Germline CDR1 reads SQVTM; CDR2 reads ANQGSEA. This CDR3 is 14 amino acids long. V lost 4 bases and J lost 5; bases outside the gene matches: 4. Time point reported: after dendritic cell vaccination, including at tumor progression/relapse. PBMC were collected before vaccination, two weeks after the third vaccination, and at progression. This chain joins TRBV29-1 and TRBJ2-3, with 12 positions matching TRBD2. The TCR originated in a human donor with glioblastoma. This sample comprised blood, obtained after dendritic cell vaccination. The CDR3 DNA follows: TGCAGCGTTGGGCGACTAGCGGGAGTAGATACGCAGTATTTT. Amino acids: CSVGRLAGVDTQYF.